This TCR beta chain was sequenced during a study of cytomegalovirus exposure and HLA in healthy donors. Across the whole study: One earlier analysis, a look at 200 million or so T cells, found more than 100 million unique TCR beta sequences. Study-wide findings and caveats: Associated with cytomegalovirus, according to the listing, were 170 or so TCR beta chains. The authors reported that TCR beta sequences could predict HLA-A and HLA-B alleles. These predictions were accurate for most subjects in the first cohort. Most TCR sequences were rare, but some public TCRs occurred in many donors.

Trimming took 7 bases from V and 3 from J; bases not matched to a gene: 10. The germline V gene has CDR1 SQVTM and CDR2 ANQGSEA. The CDR3 consists of 16 residues. Use of 60 Vbeta and 13 Jbeta primers characterized the PCR. Assay: immunoSEQ multiplex PCR; the TCRdb copy retains only in-frame clones and omits some. The table records approximately 110,000 clones, 70% to 80% of them present only once. Remarks on this clone: Its cognate antigen is unknown.

This rearrangement joins TRBV29-1 to TRBJ2-3, with TRBD2 matching over 13 bases. This TCR derives from a female donor in good health and CMV-seropositive. The sample consisted of PBMCs. CDR3 nucleotides: TGCAGCGCCGGCAGACTAGCGGGAGGTCGAACAGATACGCAGTATTTT. The encoded protein is CSAGRLAGGRTDTQYF.